One T cell receptor beta chain is described in this entry. V was shortened by 3 bases and J by 4 bases, with 10 bases between the two germline ends. This CDR3 contains 14 residues. Germline V lookup: CDR1 SGHAT, CDR2 FQNNGV. The PCR made use of 60 Vbeta and 13 Jbeta primers. Only in-frame clones appear in the TCRdb table, and some are missing; sequencing was by immunoSEQ multiplex PCR. Here the sample spans approximately 170,000 clones, less than 85% being singletons. The entry originates in a study of cytomegalovirus exposure and HLA in healthy donors. This receptor was taken from a boy aged 2-15 years in good health and CMV-seronegative. The rearrangement joins TRBV11-2 to TRBJ1-3; D remains unclear. Sequencing input: PBMCs. This chain's CDR3 is CASSFLAQGNTIYF. The CDR3 bases are TGTGCCAGCAGCTTCCTGGCCCAAGGAAACACCATATATTTT.